Presented here are 27 T cell receptor beta chains from one specimen sequenced in a study of cytomegalovirus exposure and HLA in healthy donors. Profiling relied on immunoSEQ multiplex PCR, and the TCRdb table lists in-frame clones only, not all of them. This table holds 200,000 or so clones, over 65% found once. Sequencing used PBMCs. The receptors were gathered from a man younger than 30 in good health and CMV-seropositive.

The V and J genes are TRBV6-1 and TRBJ2-3; no reliable D call. Between the trimmed V and J ends, which lost 5 bases and 0 bases, there was a span of 9 bases. The CDR3 length is 14 residues. The germline V gene encodes CDR1 MNHNS and CDR2 SASEGT. CDR3 protein: CASSYIASTDTQYF. In DNA, the CDR3 is TGTGCCAGCAGTTATATAGCAAGCACAGATACGCAGTATTTT.

V usage is TRBV30 and J usage is TRBJ2-2; weak D call: TRBD1 (6 bases). This CDR3 spans 17 amino acids. V was clipped by 1 base and J by 0 bases, with 15 bases between them. Per germline, CDR1 GTSNPN and CDR2 SVGIG (reference sequence). The CDR3 reads CAWSGVTGIPNTGELFF. DNA of the CDR3: TGTGCCTGGAGTGGTGTCACAGGGATTCCGAACACCGGGGAGCTGTTTTTT.

This chain links TRBV11-3 with TRBJ2-2; TRBD2 agrees at 7 bases. J gave up 5 bases and V 2 bases, and 11 bases lay outside the gene matches. The CDR3 sequence is 17 residues long. In germline, CDR1 is SGHNT, CDR2 YENEEA. CDR3 protein: CASSLYVMGAGTGELFF. The CDR3 DNA reads as TGTGCCAGCAGCTTATACGTGATGGGAGCGGGGACCGGGGAGCTGTTTTTT.

V usage is TRBV4-2 and J usage is TRBJ2-1; 7 bases match TRBD2. The V gene's germline CDR1 is LGHNA and CDR2 YNFKEQ. The V and J ends lost 3 bases and 5 bases, in that order; junction bases with no gene match: 10. The length of the CDR3 is 16 residues. The CDR3 DNA reads TGTGCCAGCAGCCAGTCTCCTAGCGGAACCAACAATGAGCAGTTCTTC. This gives the protein CASSQSPSGTNNEQFF.

This rearrangement joins TRBV28 to TRBJ2-7; tentatively, D is TRBD2 (5 bases). Germline V gene lookup returns CDR1 MDHEN and CDR2 SYDVKM. The CDR3 is 13 residues long. V gave up 8 bases and J gave up 1 base, with 12 bases separating them. DNA for the CDR3: TGTGCCAGCCGGGGTCTACTATCCTACGAGCAGTACTTC. It is translated as CASRGLLSYEQYF.

This clone was picked up a small number of times. The chain has TRBV19 and TRBJ2-2; D is perhaps TRBD1 (6 bases). Germline V gene lookup returns CDR1 LNHDA and CDR2 SQIVND (reference sequence). The CDR3 extends over 16 amino acids. Between the trimmed V and J ends, which lost 1 base and 1 base, there was a span of 10 bases. DNA for the CDR3: TGTGCCAGTAGTATAGGCCCGGGACAGAACACCGGGGAGCTGTTTTTT. Its protein product is CASSIGPGQNTGELFF.

The chain couples TRBV2 to TRBJ2-3; D unresolved. Trimming took 1 base from V and 1 from J, leaving 15 bases between them. This CDR3 is 17 amino acids long. In germline, CDR1 is SNHLY, CDR2 FYNNEI. The CDR3, as DNA: TGTGCCAGCAGTGAAGTTCAGTGGGCAGGTCGCACAGATACGCAGTATTTT. Translation: CASSEVQWAGRTDTQYF.

V usage is TRBV7-6 and J usage is TRBJ1-4; no firm D call. This CDR3 region has 12 residues. Germline loops: CDR1 SGHVS, CDR2 FNYEAQ. The V gene lost 2 bases and the J gene lost 8 bases, with 6 bases spanning the gap. The DNA for the CDR3 is TGTGCCAGCAGCTTAAATCGGGAAAAACTGTTTTTT. This translates into CASSLNREKLFF.

This chain uses TRBV7-3 with TRBJ2-5; TRBD2 matches 12 bases. Germline-derived CDR1 and CDR2 are SGHTA and FQGTGA. After removal of 5 bases from V and 5 bases from J, the junction contained 9 bases not matched to a gene. The CDR3 has 16 residues. The CDR3 loop is CASSTQPTSGSETQYF. The CDR3 DNA is TGTGCCAGCAGCACCCAGCCGACTAGCGGGAGTGAGACCCAGTACTTC.

This clone was seen once. This chain connects TRBV2 to TRBJ2-2; tentatively, D is TRBD1 (6 bases). The CDR3 covers 15 residues. Trimming removed 4 bases at V and 2 bases at J, with 11 bases between. Germline V gene sequence: CDR1 SNHLY, CDR2 FYNNEI. The CDR3 protein is CASSVDSLNTGELFF. The CDR3 DNA sequence: TGTGCCAGCAGTGTGGACAGCCTTAACACCGGGGAGCTGTTTTTT.

The V call is TRBV4-1, the J call TRBJ1-1; D unresolved. Trimming left V 6 bases short and J 6 bases short, with 17 bases between. Germline V gives CDR1 MGHRA, CDR2 YSYEKL. CDR3 length: 14 amino acids. The CDR3 loop is CASSQWAINPEAFF. The DNA of the CDR3 is TGCGCCAGCAGTCAATGGGCAATCAACCCTGAAGCTTTCTTT.

The chain carries TRBV28 and TRBJ1-5; 11 bases align to TRBD1. CDR1 is MDHEN and CDR2 is SYDVKM in the germline V gene. This CDR3 region has 17 residues. Trimming took 7 bases from V and 7 from J; bases not matched to a gene: 15. CDR3 nucleotide sequence: TGTGCCAGCAACGACCGATCCGGGACAGGGGGGAGGCAGCCCCAGCATTTT. This gives the protein CASNDRSGTGGRQPQHF. The full variable domain, rest sourced from reference TRBV28 and TRBJ1-5, is DVKVTQSSRYLVKRTGEKVFLECVQDMDHENMFWYRQDPGLGLRLIYFSYDVKMKEKGDIPEGYSVSREKKERFSLILESASTNQTSMYLCASNDRSGTGGRQPQHFGDGTRLSIL.

The chain is built from TRBV5-6 and TRBJ2-3, with a weak D call TRBD2 (6 bases). V lost 4 bases, J lost 2 bases, and 23 bases lay in between. Germline V gene lookup returns CDR1 SGHDT and CDR2 YYEEEE. The CDR3 length is 18 residues. The CDR3 bases are TGTGCCAGCAGCCCCAGAGGTGTGGTGGGGGGTTTCACAGATACGCAGTATTTT. Translation gives CASSPRGVVGGFTDTQYF.

This clone was found a few times. The chain recombines TRBV19 with TRBJ2-1, with D maybe TRBD2 (5 bases). Per the germline V gene, CDR1 is LNHDA and CDR2 is SQIVND (reference sequence). V lost 3 bases and J 3 bases, leaving 9 bases between the germline ends. The CDR3 contains 14 residues. CDR3 coding DNA: TGTGCCAGTAGTATTGGAGCGGTCTACAATGAGCAGTTCTTC. Its translation is CASSIGAVYNEQFF. Supplemented by reference TRBV19 and TRBJ2-1, the full variable domain reads DGGITQSPKYLFRKEGQNVTLSCEQNLNHDAMYWYRQDPGQGLRLIYYSQIVNDFQKGDIAEGYSVSREKKESFPLTVTSAQKNPTAFYLCASSIGAVYNEQFFGPGTRLTVL.

The V gene is TRBV6-5, the J gene TRBJ2-5; perhaps TRBD2 as D (6 bases). The germline CDR1 and CDR2 sequences are MNHEY and SVGAGI. Trimming pared 2 bases from V and 4 bases from J, leaving 14 bases between. This CDR3 spans 15 amino acids. DNA for the CDR3: TGTGCCAGCAGTTACCGGGGAGGCCCGTTAGAGACCCAGTACTTC. Protein sequence: CASSYRGGPLETQYF.

Here the CDR3 reads CASSVGGAFNTGELFF. The DNA for the CDR3 is TGTGCCAGCAGTGTAGGCGGAGCCTTTAACACCGGGGAGCTGTTTTTT. V usage is TRBV6-1 and J usage is TRBJ2-2; D remains unclear. The germline CDR1 and CDR2 sequences are MNHNS and SASEGT. V lost 4 bases and J 2 bases, leaving 14 bases between the germline ends. This CDR3 contains 16 residues.

The chain has TRBV9 and TRBJ2-7; tentative D call: TRBD1 (7 bases). Germline assignment: CDR1 SGDLS and CDR2 YYNGEE. This CDR3 region has 15 residues. V lost 4 bases, J lost 3 bases, and 17 bases lay in between. The CDR3 reads CASSPQQGGGYEQYF. CDR3 nucleotide sequence: TGTGCCAGCAGCCCCCAGCAGGGGGGAGGCTACGAGCAGTACTTC.

The CDR3 reads CASSRYVAGNGYEQFF. DNA of the CDR3: TGTGCCAGCAGTAGATACGTAGCGGGAAACGGGTATGAGCAGTTCTTC. The rearrangement links TRBV7-2 to TRBJ2-1; TRBD2 agrees at 8 bases. CDR1 and CDR2 (germline): SGHTA, FQGNSA. After removal of 6 bases from V and 8 bases from J, the junction contained 15 bases not matched to a gene. This CDR3 has 16 amino acids.

The CDR3 reads CSVGAIASYNEQFF. The CDR3 nucleotides are TGCAGCGTTGGCGCGATTGCCTCCTACAATGAGCAGTTCTTC. J is TRBJ2-1 and V is TRBV29-1; D not resolved. The CDR3 runs to 14 residues. Trimming took off 4 bases at V and 0 bases at J, with 10 bases between the two ends. Germline CDR1 is SQVTM and CDR2 is ANQGSEA.

The chain uses TRBV5-6 and TRBJ2-5; unclear D gene. This CDR3 region has 14 residues. V lost 0 bases to trimming and J lost 1 base, with 7 bases between them. Germline CDR1 reads SGHDT; CDR2 reads YYEEEE. CDR3 bases: TGTGCCAGCAGCTTGGTTTGGAGCCAAGAGACCCAGTACTTC. As protein: CASSLVWSQETQYF.

The chain recombines TRBV30 with TRBJ1-2, with 12 bases that match TRBD1. CDR3 length: 13 amino acids. V trimming: 7 bases; J trimming: 6 bases; junction bases outside the gene matches: 6. Germline loops: CDR1 GTSNPN, CDR2 SVGIG (reference sequence). Here the CDR3 DNA reads TGTGCCTTCCCGGGACAGGGGGCAAATGGCTACACCTTC. Encoded protein: CAFPGQGANGYTF. The full variable domain, its missing parts supplied by reference TRBV30 and TRBJ1-2, is SQTIHQWPATLVQPVGSPLSLECTVEGTSNPNLYWYRQAAGRGLQLLFYSVGIGQISSEVPQNLSASRPQDRQFILSSKKLLLSDSGFYLCAFPGQGANGYTFGSGTRLTVV.

This clone was seen a few times. The chain links TRBV6-5 to TRBJ1-1; possible D gene TRBD1, 5 bases. Deletions cut 5 bases from V and 1 base from J, with 14 bases between. The CDR3 contains 15 residues. CDR1 and CDR2 (germline): MNHEY, SVGAGI. The CDR3, as DNA: TGTGCCAGCAGTCCACAAGGGGCGGCGAACACTGAAGCTTTCTTT. Translation: CASSPQGAANTEAFF.

V usage is TRBV19 and J usage is TRBJ2-2; no firm D call. The CDR3 sequence is 14 residues long. V was trimmed by 1 base and J by 4 bases, leaving 7 bases between them. Germline CDR1 and CDR2: LNHDA and SQIVND (reference sequence). The CDR3 DNA sequence: TGTGCCAGTAGTATAGTTGGCCGCACCGGGGAGCTGTTTTTT. It codes for CASSIVGRTGELFF.

This chain connects TRBV29-1 to TRBJ1-2, with 11 bases aligning to TRBD1. V trimming: 6 bases; J trimming: 7 bases; junction bases outside the gene matches: 7. CDR1 is SQVTM and CDR2 is ANQGSEA in the germline V gene. There are 13 residues in the CDR3. CDR3: CSVGQGAERGYTF. CDR3 nucleotide sequence: TGCAGCGTCGGACAGGGGGCTGAACGTGGCTACACCTTC.

The V gene is TRBV28, the J gene TRBJ2-3, with D perhaps TRBD2 (5 bases). The V end was cut by 6 bases, the J end by 2 bases, with 18 bases between. CDR1 and CDR2 (germline): MDHEN, SYDVKM. The CDR3 is 16 amino acids. The CDR3 DNA is TGTGCCAGCAGCTTGGGGTCCGAGGGCTTCACAGATACGCAGTATTTT. It yields the protein CASSLGSEGFTDTQYF.

The CDR3 region has the DNA TGTGCCTGGGATGCCGGGACAGGGGCAGTAGGAAACACCATATATTTT. Its protein is CAWDAGTGAVGNTIYF. V gene TRBV30 combines with J gene TRBJ1-3; TRBD1 agrees at 10 bases. The CDR3 runs to 16 residues. The V and J ends lost 5 bases and 4 bases, in that order; junction bases with no gene match: 11. The germline CDR1 and CDR2 sequences are GTSNPN and SVGIG (reference sequence). The entire variable domain, with the rest obtained from reference TRBV30 and TRBJ1-3, is as follows: SQTIHQWPATLVQPVGSPLSLECTVEGTSNPNLYWYRQAAGRGLQLLFYSVGIGQISSEVPQNLSASRPQDRQFILSSKKLLLSDSGFYLCAWDAGTGAVGNTIYFGEGSWLTVV.

The rearrangement uses TRBV29-1 and TRBJ2-7; D remains ambiguous. Germline V gives CDR1 SQVTM, CDR2 ANQGSEA. This CDR3 has 11 amino acids. Trimming took 4 bases from V and 3 from J, leaving 7 bases between them. Here the CDR3 reads CSVANSYEQYF. In DNA form, the CDR3 reads TGCAGCGTTGCTAACAGCTACGAGCAGTACTTC.